This paragraph reports one TCR beta chain. The method was immunoSEQ multiplex PCR; TCRdb's version includes in-frame clones alone and lacks a portion of them. The sample consists of about 58,000 clones, about nine tenths of them appearing once. The source of the sample is a study of blood T cell repertoires in COVID-19. Study overall: Italy, Spain and the United States were the sources of the convalescent and acute COVID-19 samples.

CDR3 size: 13 residues. Germline CDR1 and CDR2: MNHNS and SASEGT. V lost 2 bases, J lost 10 bases, and 13 bases lay in between. V gene TRBV6-1 combines with J gene TRBJ2-3; tentative D call: TRBD2 (6 bases). The sample comprised peripheral blood. This TCR derives from a woman aged 60-70 years with active COVID-19. CDR3 sequence (DNA): TGTGCCAGCAGTGAAATATCGGAGGGCGCGCAGTATTTT. It encodes CASSEISEGAQYF.